Listed here are 27 T cell receptor beta chains from one sample, sequenced in a study of blood T cell repertoires in COVID-19. Sequencing used immunoSEQ multiplex PCR; TCRdb keeps in-frame clones, though not all of them. This table has approximately 250,000 clones, 86% appearing once. Sequenced: peripheral blood. Receptors originate from a woman aged 70-85 years with COVID-19, enrolled during active disease.

J is TRBJ1-1 and V is TRBV19; a weak D match, TRBD1 (5 bases). CDR3 size: 13 residues. The germline V and J ends were trimmed by 4 bases and 6 bases, with 12 bases remaining between them. Germline lookup yields CDR1 LNHDA and CDR2 SQIVND (reference sequence). In DNA form, the CDR3 reads TGTGCCAGTAGTACCAGGGAAGGGGCTGAAGCTTTCTTT. It specifies CASSTREGAEAFF.

This clone was seen a handful of times. The gene calls are TRBV5-6 and TRBJ2-2, with D maybe TRBD2 (5 bases). Germline V gene lookup returns CDR1 SGHDT and CDR2 YYEEEE. The length of the CDR3 is 14 residues. Trimming left V 1 base short and J 6 bases short, with 10 bases between. CDR3: CASSLPGIPGELFF. The DNA of the CDR3 is TGTGCCAGCAGCTTGCCGGGGATCCCCGGGGAGCTGTTTTTT. Full variable domain (missing parts from reference TRBV5-6 and TRBJ2-2): DAGVTQSPTHLIKTRGQQVTLRCSPKSGHDTVSWYQQALGQGPQFIFQYYEEEERQRGNFPDRFSGHQFPNYSSELNVNALLLGDSALYLCASSLPGIPGELFFGEGSRLTVL.

The chain joins TRBV7-9 to TRBJ2-7; the match to TRBD2 covers 11 bases. This CDR3 region has 18 residues. Germline trimming cut 6 bases from V and 0 bases from J; bases unmatched to any gene: 13. Germline loops: CDR1 SEHNR, CDR2 FQNEAQ (reference sequence). For the CDR3, the DNA is TGTGCCAGCAGTCCCCTGGGGGCTAGCGGGGGGTACTCCTACGAGCAGTACTTC. Protein sequence: CASSPLGASGGYSYEQYF.

CDR3 residues: CATSDATGTGDGYTF. DNA for the CDR3: TGTGCCACCAGTGATGCGACCGGGACAGGGGATGGCTACACCTTC. V gene TRBV24-1 combines with J gene TRBJ1-2; 10 bases map to TRBD1. The V segment lost 3 bases and the J segment 6 bases; nucleotides outside the gene matches: 6. Germline CDR1 and CDR2: KGHDR and SFDVKD. This CDR3 has 15 residues.

The V and J genes are TRBV5-6 and TRBJ2-1; 7 positions match TRBD2. Germline CDR1 reads SGHDT; CDR2 reads YYEEEE. The CDR3 loop spans 15 amino acids. V shed 6 bases, J shed 5 bases, and the junction held 11 bases outside the gene matches. CDR3 region: CASTPRTSQDNEQFF. The DNA of the CDR3 is TGTGCCAGCACCCCAAGGACTAGTCAAGACAATGAGCAGTTCTTC.

V gene TRBV5-5 combines with J gene TRBJ1-5; D ambiguous. Germline CDR1 SGHKS, CDR2 YYEKEE (reference sequence). This CDR3 comprises 15 residues. V lost 0 bases and J lost 5, with 12 bases in between. The CDR3 loop reads CASSLAPIAYQPQHF. As DNA, the CDR3 is TGTGCCAGCAGCTTGGCTCCCATAGCGTATCAGCCCCAGCATTTT.

This chain uses TRBV2 with TRBJ1-1, with D maybe TRBD1 (6 bases). The CDR3 covers 13 residues. Trimming stripped 6 bases from V and 4 bases from J, with 12 bases between. Germline V gene data show CDR1 as SNHLY and CDR2 as FYNNEI. In nucleotides, the CDR3 is TGTGCCAGCAGCCTGGAAGGGGGCACTGAAGCTTTCTTT. This codes for CASSLEGGTEAFF.

This sequence joins TRBV7-2 and TRBJ2-3; 9 nucleotides match TRBD2. This CDR3 region has 18 residues. V gave up 1 base and J gave up 3 bases; unmatched junction bases: 11. The germline gives CDR1 SGHTA, CDR2 FQGNSA. The CDR3 nucleotides read TGTGCCAGCAGCTTAGTGGTCCTAGCGGGGAGTAGGACAGATACGCAGTATTTT. Protein product: CASSLVVLAGSRTDTQYF.

This chain uses TRBV21-1 with TRBJ2-7; the table names TRBD2, a call not compared with the DNA. TRBV21-1 counts as a pseudogene. CDR3 length equals 16 residues. The CDR3 nucleotides read TGTGCCAGCAGCGGGGCGGGGAGCGGGGGGCAGGACGAGCAGTACTTC. Its protein product is CASSGAGSGGQDEQYF.

The CDR3 sequence is CASSFQGSFYNEQFF. The CDR3 nucleotides read TGTGCCAGCAGCTTCCAGGGGAGTTTCTACAATGAGCAGTTCTTC. The chain uses TRBV7-2 and TRBJ2-1, with D tentatively TRBD1 (6 bases). The CDR3 totals 15 residues. The V and J ends lost 3 bases and 3 bases respectively, with 12 bases between them. Looked up from germline, CDR1 is SGHTA and CDR2 is FQGNSA.

The rearrangement links TRBV28 to TRBJ2-3; D is undetermined. With 5 bases removed from V and 2 bases from J, the gap between germline ends came to 5 bases. The CDR3 is made up of 12 amino acids. The germline gives CDR1 MDHEN, CDR2 SYDVKM. The CDR3 sequence is CASSPHTDTQYF. The CDR3 nucleotides read TGTGCCAGCAGTCCCCACACAGATACGCAGTATTTT.

V is TRBV7-2 and J is TRBJ2-3; D remains unclear. V was clipped by 0 bases and J by 4 bases, with 11 bases between them. Germline CDR1 and CDR2: SGHTA and FQGNSA. CDR3 length equals 15 residues. Here the CDR3 DNA reads TGTGCCAGCAGCTTAGCGTTAGTAGCAGCAGATACGCAGTATTTT. Protein product: CASSLALVAADTQYF. The whole variable domain, filled in from reference TRBV7-2 and TRBJ2-3, reads GAGVSQSPSNKVTEKGKDVELRCDPISGHTALYWYRQSLGQGLEFLIYFQGNSAPDKSGLPSDRFSAERTGGSVSTLTIQRTQQEDSAVYLCASSLALVAADTQYFGPGTRLTVL.

The J gene is TRBJ2-3, the V gene TRBV29-1, with 7 positions matching TRBD1. V trimming: 0 bases; J trimming: 4 bases; junction bases outside the gene matches: 7. The CDR3 covers 15 residues. Germline-derived CDR1 and CDR2 are SQVTM and ANQGSEA. The CDR3 region has the DNA TGCAGCGTTGAAGAAAAACAGGGGAAGGCAGATACGCAGTATTTT. Protein sequence: CSVEEKQGKADTQYF.

V gene TRBV6-6 combines with J gene TRBJ2-7; 7 nucleotides match TRBD2. CDR3 size: 14 residues. V was pared by 0 bases and J by 2 bases, with 1 base of the junction left unmatched. Germline V gives CDR1 MNHNY, CDR2 SVGAGI (reference sequence). In DNA, the CDR3 is TGTGCCAGCAGTTACTCGCGGGGGACCTACGAGCAGTACTTC. Its protein is CASSYSRGTYEQYF.

The chain employs TRBV7-9 and TRBJ1-2, with 10 bases matching TRBD1. Germline V gene lookup returns CDR1 SEHNR and CDR2 FQNEAQ (reference sequence). This CDR3 is built from 17 residues. Trimming cost V 2 bases and J 1 base; bases outside gene matches: 7. The CDR3 reads CASSLSGQGGLNYGYTF. The CDR3 coding sequence is TGTGCCAGCAGCTTAAGTGGACAGGGGGGCCTTAACTATGGCTACACCTTC.

The chain couples TRBV5-1 to TRBJ2-2, with 8 bases that match TRBD2. Germline V CDR1 and CDR2: SGHRS, YFSETQ. The CDR3 length is 18 residues. V lost 0 bases, J lost 1 base, and 8 bases stayed unmatched. Here the CDR3 reads CASSLAKGLAGNTGELFF. Here the CDR3 DNA reads TGCGCCAGCAGCTTGGCCAAGGGGCTAGCGGGGAACACCGGGGAGCTGTTTTTT.

In nucleotides, the CDR3 is TGTGCCAGCAGCTTAGAACAGGGCAAAGGTTCGAGCGAGCAGTACTTC. It translates to CASSLEQGKGSSEQYF. V is TRBV5-6 and J is TRBJ2-7; D perhaps matches TRBD1 (6 bases). Per germline, CDR1 SGHDT and CDR2 YYEEEE. CDR3 size: 16 residues. With 2 bases removed from V and 6 bases from J, the gap between germline ends came to 21 bases.

The chain uses TRBV7-9 and TRBJ2-2; 7 nucleotides match TRBD1. Germline CDR1 and CDR2: SEHNR and FQNEAQ (reference sequence). The CDR3 runs to 16 residues. V shed 4 bases and J 3 bases; nucleotides not matched to a gene: 8. The CDR3 sequence: CASSSWDSLDTGELFF. The CDR3 DNA reads TGTGCCAGCAGCTCTTGGGACAGTTTGGACACCGGGGAGCTGTTTTTT.

A few counts support this clone. Written as DNA, the CDR3 is TGTGCCAGCAGTAAGACGGACATACAAGAGACCCAGTACTTC. It encodes CASSKTDIQETQYF. The gene calls are TRBV6-2 or TRBV6-3 and TRBJ2-5, with D possibly being TRBD1 (5 bases). Germline CDR1 MNHEY, CDR2 SVGEGT. The CDR3 sequence is 14 residues long. The germline V and J ends were trimmed by 5 bases and 2 bases, with 12 bases remaining between them.

The chain employs TRBV7-8 and TRBJ1-5; 8 bases agree with TRBD1. The CDR3 spans 19 residues. J lost 0 bases, V lost 4 bases, and 14 bases had no gene match. CDR1 and CDR2 from the germline V gene are SGHVS and FQNEAQ. The CDR3 DNA is TGTGCCAGCAGCTCCCATTCTGACAGGGGCTTTTATAGCAATCAGCCCCAGCATTTT. Encoded protein: CASSSHSDRGFYSNQPQHF.

The V call is TRBV3-1 (or the pseudogene TRBV3-2), the J call TRBJ1-2; possibly TRBD1 for D (5 bases). V lost 4 bases to trimming and J lost 4 bases, with 16 bases between them. This CDR3 contains 15 residues. Germline V lookup: CDR1 LGHDT, CDR2 YNNKEL (reference sequence). CDR3 residues: CASSPPTDRIYGYTF. The DNA of the CDR3 is TGTGCCAGCAGCCCACCAACCGACAGAATCTATGGCTACACCTTC.

This chain joins TRBV7-8 and TRBJ1-5; weak D call: TRBD1 (6 bases). Trimming took off 2 bases at V and 3 bases at J, with 8 bases between the two ends. This CDR3 contains 14 residues. Per the germline V gene, CDR1 is SGHVS and CDR2 is FQNEAQ. The CDR3 protein is CASSLRDTNQPQHF. The DNA for the CDR3 is TGTGCCAGCAGCTTAAGGGACACCAATCAGCCCCAGCATTTT.

This rearrangement joins TRBV10-2 to TRBJ2-3; 9 bases are a match to TRBD1. The V and J ends lost 4 bases and 2 bases, in that order; junction bases with no gene match: 4. Germline CDR1 WSHSY, CDR2 SAAADI. The CDR3 is 15 residues long. CDR3 sequence reads: CASSADRGDTDTQYF. CDR3 DNA sequence: TGCGCCAGCAGTGCTGACAGGGGGGACACAGATACGCAGTATTTT.

This clone was observed a handful of times. The chain employs TRBV5-6 and TRBJ2-2; TRBD1 matches at 10 bases. Germline V lookup: CDR1 SGHDT, CDR2 YYEEEE. The length of the CDR3 is 15 residues. J gave up 6 bases and V 4 bases, and 6 bases lay outside the gene matches. The CDR3 sequence: CASSSWDRGPGELFF. DNA for the CDR3: TGTGCCAGCAGCAGCTGGGACAGGGGCCCCGGGGAGCTGTTTTTT.

The chain joins TRBV9 to TRBJ1-2; weak D call: TRBD1 (6 bases). Germline CDR1 is SGDLS and CDR2 is YYNGEE. V lost 3 bases and J 0 bases, leaving 15 bases between the germline ends. The CDR3 sequence is 16 residues long. CDR3 amino acids: CASSGYREKANYGYTF. The CDR3 DNA reads as TGTGCCAGCAGCGGATACAGGGAGAAGGCTAACTATGGCTACACCTTC.

The chain recombines TRBV11-2 with TRBJ1-2; 7 nucleotides match TRBD1. The V gene end was trimmed by 4 bases and the J gene end by 8 bases; junction bases not matched to a gene: 7. In germline, CDR1 is SGHAT, CDR2 FQNNGV. The length of the CDR3 is 13 residues. CDR3 amino acids: CASSSRQGRGYTF. CDR3 bases: TGTGCCAGCAGCTCAAGACAGGGACGCGGCTACACCTTC.

In its sample, this clone ranks as medium-sized. J is TRBJ2-1 and V is TRBV2, with TRBD1 matching 11 bases. The junction had 0 bases not matched to a gene; V was cut back by 4 bases and J by 4 bases. Germline assignment: CDR1 SNHLY and CDR2 FYNNEI. This CDR3 contains 14 residues. DNA for the CDR3: TGTGCCAGCAGTGGGGACAGGGGGTACAATGAGCAGTTCTTC. Its protein product is CASSGDRGYNEQFF.